Below, 18 T cell receptor beta chains from the same sample are listed, as sequenced in a study of blood T cell repertoires in COVID-19. Using immunoSEQ multiplex PCR, the repertoire was profiled, and TCRdb retains in-frame clones only, with some absent. This sample carries 200,000 to 300,000 clones, approximately 85% of them seen once, and the ten largest clones take roughly 0.8%. The sequenced sample was peripheral blood. Every receptor here comes from a woman under 40 with acute or convalescent COVID-19.

The table lists this clone with a count of one. This chain links TRBV6-6 with TRBJ2-7; weak D call: TRBD1 (6 bases). The germline CDR1 and CDR2 sequences are MNHNY and SVGAGI (reference sequence). The V gene lost 5 bases and the J gene lost 3 bases, with 17 bases spanning the gap. CDR3 length: 15 residues. The CDR3 reads CASSMTGTSGYEQYF. CDR3 in DNA: TGTGCCAGCAGTATGACCGGGACATCGGGCTACGAGCAGTACTTC.

CDR3 region: CASSVTGLAGVRDTQYF. For the CDR3, the DNA is TGTGCCAGCAGTGTCACGGGACTAGCGGGAGTCAGGGATACGCAGTATTTT. The gene calls are TRBV6-1 and TRBJ2-3; 14 bases fit TRBD2. V was clipped by 4 bases and J by 6 bases; unmatched bases: 9. CDR3 length: 17 amino acids. The germline V gene has CDR1 MNHNS and CDR2 SASEGT.

The chain has TRBV11-3 and TRBJ2-1; 13 bases match TRBD2. CDR1 and CDR2 from the germline V gene are SGHNT and YENEEA. This CDR3 is built from 16 residues. J was trimmed by 4 bases and V by 1 base; bases with no gene match: 1. The DNA of the CDR3 is TGTGCCAGCAGCTTAGCACTAGCGGGAGGGTACAATGAGCAGTTCTTC. It is translated as CASSLALAGGYNEQFF.

This chain uses TRBV18 with TRBJ1-4; no clear D. CDR3 length equals 14 residues. Trimming removed 3 bases from V and 3 bases from J, with 8 bases in between. The germline V gene has CDR1 KGHSH and CDR2 LQKENI. CDR3 sequence: CASSPNGANEKLFF. CDR3 bases: TGTGCCAGCTCACCGAACGGGGCTAATGAAAAACTGTTTTTT.

This sequence joins TRBV24-1 and TRBJ2-1; TRBD1 agrees at 10 bases. The CDR3 runs 15 residues. Germline V gives CDR1 KGHDR, CDR2 SFDVKD. Trimming took 3 bases from V and 9 from J; bases not matched to a gene: 7. In nucleotides, the CDR3 is TGTGCCACCAGTGATCGACAGGGGGCGAATGTTGAGCAGTTCTTC. It translates to CATSDRQGANVEQFF.

Only one count was recorded for this clone. The CDR3 here is CASSYSPGAGELFF. In DNA, the CDR3 is TGTGCCAGCAGTTACTCCCCGGGGGCCGGGGAGCTGTTTTTT. The chain uses TRBV6-6 and TRBJ2-2; weak D call: TRBD2 (6 bases). CDR1 and CDR2 (germline): MNHNY, SVGAGI (reference sequence). The CDR3 totals 14 residues. Trimming removed 0 bases at V and 6 bases at J, with 8 bases between.

This rearrangement joins TRBV18 to TRBJ2-7, with unresolved D. Germline CDR1 is KGHSH and CDR2 is LQKENI. The CDR3 is 14 residues long. V lost 2 bases and J 3 bases, leaving 11 bases between the germline ends. The CDR3: CASSPTGSDYEQYF. For the CDR3, the DNA is TGTGCCAGCTCACCAACGGGTTCAGACTACGAGCAGTACTTC.

This clone showed up just once. The gene calls are TRBV29-1 and TRBJ2-2; D perhaps matches TRBD1 (5 bases). The CDR3 consists of 14 residues. Germline V gene lookup returns CDR1 SQVTM and CDR2 ANQGSEA. V dropped 6 bases and J dropped 1 base, with 12 bases sitting between them. The CDR3 DNA is TGCAGCGTCACCACTCAGGGGAACACCGGGGAGCTGTTTTTT. It codes for CSVTTQGNTGELFF.

The chain links TRBV6-2 or TRBV6-3 to TRBJ2-1; TRBD2 aligns across 8 bases. CDR3 size: 19 residues. Per the germline V gene, CDR1 is MNHEY and CDR2 is SVGEGT. V shed 4 bases and J 0 bases; nucleotides not matched to a gene: 14. The CDR3 DNA is TGTGCCAGCAGTTCTACTCGGACTAGCTCCTCGGGCTCCTACAATGAGCAGTTCTTC. Its protein is CASSSTRTSSSGSYNEQFF.

The chain recombines TRBV19 with TRBJ2-2; 9 bases line up with TRBD2. The CDR3 length is 15 residues. Germline-derived CDR1 and CDR2 are LNHDA and SQIVND (reference sequence). Trimming cost V 4 bases and J 1 base; bases outside gene matches: 1. CDR3 amino acids: CASSNSGGNTGELFF. CDR3 DNA sequence: TGTGCCAGTAGTAATAGCGGGGGGAACACCGGGGAGCTGTTTTTT.

The chain employs TRBV12-3 or TRBV12-4 and TRBJ1-2, with 8 nucleotides matching TRBD1. J was trimmed by 2 bases and V by 7 bases; bases with no gene match: 3. The CDR3 runs to 13 residues. This chain's CDR3 is CASTRDRNYGYTF. The CDR3, as DNA: TGTGCCAGCACTCGGGACAGGAACTATGGCTACACCTTC.

The rearrangement uses TRBV30 and TRBJ2-1, with 9 nucleotides matching TRBD2. CDR3 size: 13 residues. V trimming: 4 bases; J trimming: 7 bases; junction bases outside the gene matches: 5. Germline V lookup: CDR1 GTSNPN, CDR2 SVGIG (reference sequence). CDR3 bases: TGTGCCTGGAATAGCGGGAGTAAAAATGAGCAGTTCTTC. Its protein product is CAWNSGSKNEQFF.

This chain connects TRBV7-9 to TRBJ1-2; 8 nucleotides align to TRBD1. V lost 5 bases to trimming and J lost 6 bases; unmatched junction nucleotides: 8. The germline gives CDR1 SEHNR, CDR2 FQNEAQ (reference sequence). The CDR3 has 14 residues. The DNA for the CDR3 is TGTGCCAGCAGCCGGACAGGGAGCTCTGATGGCTACACCTTC. Translation gives CASSRTGSSDGYTF.

The chain recombines TRBV7-3 with TRBJ2-1, with D possibly being TRBD2 (5 bases). Germline V gene lookup returns CDR1 SGHTA and CDR2 FQGTGA. The CDR3 has 15 amino acids. Trimming removed 5 bases from V and 2 bases from J, with 13 bases in between. The CDR3 DNA sequence: TGTGCCAGCAGCGCCCTAGCTATCCCCTACAATGAGCAGTTCTTC. Its protein product is CASSALAIPYNEQFF.

The chain is built from TRBV24-1 and TRBJ1-1, with D possibly matching TRBD1 (6 bases). The CDR3 runs to 13 residues. Germline V gene lookup returns CDR1 KGHDR and CDR2 SFDVKD. Deletions cut 8 bases from V and 4 bases from J, with 13 bases between. The CDR3 loop reads CATMGRGGTEAFF. In DNA, the CDR3 is TGTGCCACCATGGGCAGGGGCGGCACTGAAGCTTTCTTT.

This sequence joins TRBV27 and TRBJ2-7; weak D call: TRBD2 (5 bases). Germline loops: CDR1 MNHEY, CDR2 SMNVEV (reference sequence). V gave up 6 bases and J gave up 0 bases, with 15 bases separating them. The CDR3 covers 15 residues. CDR3 protein: CASSLEAGGSYEQYF. CDR3 DNA sequence: TGTGCCAGCAGCCTCGAGGCGGGTGGCTCCTACGAGCAGTACTTC.

V usage is TRBV6-6 and J usage is TRBJ1-1; D remains ambiguous. The CDR3 length is 15 residues. The V end lost 2 bases, the J end lost 1 base, and 11 bases lay between the germline ends. The germline CDR1 and CDR2 sequences are MNHNY and SVGAGI (reference sequence). The CDR3 reads CASSYISVGNTEAFF. In DNA form, the CDR3 reads TGTGCCAGCAGTTACATAAGCGTGGGGAACACTGAAGCTTTCTTT.

The rearrangement joins TRBV5-6 to TRBJ2-5; a possible D gene is TRBD1 (6 bases). V gave up 7 bases and J gave up 0 bases, with 7 bases separating them. Germline lookup yields CDR1 SGHDT and CDR2 YYEEEE. CDR3 length: 12 amino acids. CDR3: CASEGDQETQYF. CDR3 in DNA: TGTGCCAGCGAGGGGGACCAAGAGACCCAGTACTTC.